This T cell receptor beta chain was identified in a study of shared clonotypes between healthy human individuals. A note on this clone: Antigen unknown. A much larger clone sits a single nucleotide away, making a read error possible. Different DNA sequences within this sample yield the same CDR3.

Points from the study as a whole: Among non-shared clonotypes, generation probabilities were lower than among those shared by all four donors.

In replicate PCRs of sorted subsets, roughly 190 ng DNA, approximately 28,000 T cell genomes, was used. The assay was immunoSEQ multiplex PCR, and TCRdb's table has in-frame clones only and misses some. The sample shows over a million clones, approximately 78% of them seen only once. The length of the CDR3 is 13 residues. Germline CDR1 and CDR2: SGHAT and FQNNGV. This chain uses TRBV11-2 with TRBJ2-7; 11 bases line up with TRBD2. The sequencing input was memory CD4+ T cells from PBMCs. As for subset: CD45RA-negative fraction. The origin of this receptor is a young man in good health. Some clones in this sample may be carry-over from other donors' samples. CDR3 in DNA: TGTGCCAGCAGCCCACGACTAGCGGGACCTCTGTTTTTC. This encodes CASSPRLAGPLFF.